This T cell receptor (beta chain) was captured in a study of T cells in Graves' hyperthyroidism and ophthalmopathy. Study-wide background: Peripheral blood was taken when the disease was first diagnosed, before any treatment began.

Germline lookup yields CDR1 SNHLY and CDR2 FYNNEI. Trimming took off 1 base at V and 5 bases at J, with 15 bases between the two ends. This CDR3 is built from 15 residues. Disease lasting under 3 months, a NOSPECS grade of at least 4, and a Clinical Activity Score of at least 3 were features of the ophthalmopathy patients. The study based diagnoses on clinical symptoms, serum thyroxine and TRAb, thyroid ultrasound and orbital computed tomography. This sample holds PBMCs from around 9.9 ml fresh peripheral blood. Amplification yielded TCR beta CDR3 regions, with RNA transcripts as the source. TCR CDR3 regions were first amplified by RT-PCR with HTBI primers. TCRdb itself ran the multiplex PCR reads through MiXCR, one entry per CDR3 protein. The table includes approximately 690,000 distinct CDR3 sequences, roughly 20% detected once. The table lists this clonotype with many counts.

The rearrangement links TRBV2 to TRBJ2-7; possible D gene TRBD2, 6 bases. The sequencing sample was made of blood. This TCR was recovered from a man younger than 45 with Graves' ophthalmopathy. CDR3 loop: CASSEGAREADEQYF. CDR3 bases: TGTGCCAGCAGTGAAGGGGCCAGGGAGGCGGACGAGCAGTACTTC.